This TCR beta chain emerged from a study of T cells in Graves' hyperthyroidism and ophthalmopathy. Turning to the study itself: At initial diagnosis, before any treatment had begun, peripheral blood was obtained.

This clonotype turned up a few times. What it recognizes is unknown. Study-level points and caveats: Ophthalmopathy could be told apart from stable hyperthyroidism with a 13 V-J model.

Patients having uncontrolled infection, another autoimmune disease, pregnancy or lactation were not included. The CDR3 contains 14 residues. The ends lost 7 bases at V and 3 bases at J; junction bases unmatched: 5. Germline CDR1 KGHDR, CDR2 SFDVKD. RNA transcripts provided the source from which TCR beta CDR3 regions were amplified. Primed by the HTBI set, a first-round RT-PCR was run on the TCR CDR3. From the multiplex PCR reads, TCRdb called clonotypes with MiXCR, one entry per CDR3 protein. The sample consists of 500,000 to 800,000 distinct CDR3 sequences, 14% of them appearing once. The chain has TRBV24-1 and TRBJ1-2; 9 bases match TRBD1. This receptor was obtained from a woman aged 45-60 years with Graves' ophthalmopathy. The sequencing sample was made of blood. CDR3 bases: TGTGCCACCAGCCGGGACAGGGAGGACTATGGCTACACCTTC. This sequence encodes CATSRDREDYGYTF.